This section outlines one TCR beta chain sequence together with its context. No antigen is known for it. The CDR3 covers 13 residues. The ends were cut back, 5 bases at V and 4 bases at J, with 11 bases in the middle. Germline values: CDR1 SEHNR, CDR2 FQNEAQ (reference sequence). The record originates from a study of T cells after yellow fever vaccination. Overall study findings and caveats: A weaker secondary response peaked on day 5, the primary on day 15.

TCRdb redid the calling of the 5' RACE reads with MiXCR, one entry per CDR3 protein. Here the sample spans roughly 170,000 distinct CDR3 sequences, about 6% being singletons. This clonotype was sampled from a man aged 18 to 30 who received the YFV17D yellow fever vaccine. The specimen was CD4+ T cells sorted from PBMCs, collected on the day of the first yellow fever vaccination. This chain joins TRBV7-9 and TRBJ2-5; D gene unclear. CDR3 in DNA: TGTGCCAGCAGCCCCCCCGGGCCAGAGACCCAGTACTTC. This codes for CASSPPGPETQYF.